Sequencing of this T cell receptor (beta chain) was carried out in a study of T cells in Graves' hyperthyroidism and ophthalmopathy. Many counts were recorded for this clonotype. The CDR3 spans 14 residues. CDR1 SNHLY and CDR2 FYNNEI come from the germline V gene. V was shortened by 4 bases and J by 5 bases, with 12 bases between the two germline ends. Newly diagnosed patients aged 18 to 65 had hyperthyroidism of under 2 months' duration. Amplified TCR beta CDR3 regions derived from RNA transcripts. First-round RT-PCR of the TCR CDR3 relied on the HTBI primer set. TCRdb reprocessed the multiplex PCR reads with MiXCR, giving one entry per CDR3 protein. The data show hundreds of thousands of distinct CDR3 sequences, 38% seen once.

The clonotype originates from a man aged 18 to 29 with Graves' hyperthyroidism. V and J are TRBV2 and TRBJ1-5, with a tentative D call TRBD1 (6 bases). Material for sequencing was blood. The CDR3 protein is CASSGTGAHQPQHF. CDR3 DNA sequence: TGTGCCAGCAGTGGGACGGGGGCTCATCAGCCCCAGCATTTT.